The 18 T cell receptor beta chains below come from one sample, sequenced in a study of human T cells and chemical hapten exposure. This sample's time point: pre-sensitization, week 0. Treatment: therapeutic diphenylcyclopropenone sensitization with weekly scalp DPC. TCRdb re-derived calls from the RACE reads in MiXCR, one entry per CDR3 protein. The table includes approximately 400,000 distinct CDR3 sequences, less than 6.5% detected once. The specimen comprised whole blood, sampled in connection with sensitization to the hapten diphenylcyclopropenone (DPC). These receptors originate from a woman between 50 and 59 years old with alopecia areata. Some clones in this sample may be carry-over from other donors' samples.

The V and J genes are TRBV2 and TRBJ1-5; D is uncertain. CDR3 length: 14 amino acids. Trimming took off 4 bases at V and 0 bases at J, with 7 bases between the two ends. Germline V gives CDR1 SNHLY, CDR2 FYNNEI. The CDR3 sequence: CASSAQLSNQPQHF. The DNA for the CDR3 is TGTGCCAGCAGTGCCCAGCTTAGCAATCAGCCCCAGCATTTT. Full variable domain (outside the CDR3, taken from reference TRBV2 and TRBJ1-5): EPEVTQTPSHQVTQMGQEVILRCVPISNHLYFYWYRQILGQKVEFLVSFYNNEISEKSEIFDDQFSVERPDGSNFTLKIRSTKLEDSAMYFCASSAQLSNQPQHFGDGTRLSIL.

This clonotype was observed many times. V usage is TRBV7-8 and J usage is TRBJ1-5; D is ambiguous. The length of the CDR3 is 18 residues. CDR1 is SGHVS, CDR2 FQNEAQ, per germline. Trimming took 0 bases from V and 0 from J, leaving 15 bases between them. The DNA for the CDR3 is TGTGCCAGCAGCTTAGCAACCATACGGAGTGGTAGCAATCAGCCCCAGCATTTT. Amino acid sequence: CASSLATIRSGSNQPQHF.

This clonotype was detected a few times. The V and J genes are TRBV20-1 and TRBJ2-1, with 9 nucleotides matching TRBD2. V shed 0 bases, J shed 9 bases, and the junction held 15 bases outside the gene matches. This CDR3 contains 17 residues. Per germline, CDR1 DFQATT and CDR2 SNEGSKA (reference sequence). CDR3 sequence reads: CSARDPSKRGALSEQFF. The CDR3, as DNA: TGCAGTGCTAGAGATCCTTCCAAGCGGGGGGCGTTGAGTGAGCAGTTCTTC.

The CDR3 sequence is CASRLTGDGYTF. The CDR3 DNA follows: TGTGCCAGCAGACTGACAGGGGATGGCTACACCTTC. V and J are TRBV2 and TRBJ1-2; 8 bases match TRBD1. The V gene's germline CDR1 is SNHLY and CDR2 FYNNEI. Trimming removed 6 bases from V and 6 bases from J; junction bases left unmatched: 3. The CDR3 is made up of 12 amino acids. The entire variable domain, with the rest obtained from reference TRBV2 and TRBJ1-2, is as follows: EPEVTQTPSHQVTQMGQEVILRCVPISNHLYFYWYRQILGQKVEFLVSFYNNEISEKSEIFDDQFSVERPDGSNFTLKIRSTKLEDSAMYFCASRLTGDGYTFGSGTRLTVV.

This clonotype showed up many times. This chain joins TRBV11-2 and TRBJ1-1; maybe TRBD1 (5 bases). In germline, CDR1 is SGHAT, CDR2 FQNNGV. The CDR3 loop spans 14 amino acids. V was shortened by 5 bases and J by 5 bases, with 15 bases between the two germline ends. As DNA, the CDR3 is TGTGCCAGCAGCGCAGCCGGGACGCTTACTGAAGCTTTCTTT. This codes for CASSAAGTLTEAFF. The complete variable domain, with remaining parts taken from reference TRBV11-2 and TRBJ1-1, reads EAGVAQSPRYKIIEKRQSVAFWCNPISGHATLYWYQQILGQGPKLLIQFQNNGVVDDSQLPKDRFSAERLKGVDSTLKIQPAKLEDSAVYLCASSAAGTLTEAFFGQGTRLTVV.

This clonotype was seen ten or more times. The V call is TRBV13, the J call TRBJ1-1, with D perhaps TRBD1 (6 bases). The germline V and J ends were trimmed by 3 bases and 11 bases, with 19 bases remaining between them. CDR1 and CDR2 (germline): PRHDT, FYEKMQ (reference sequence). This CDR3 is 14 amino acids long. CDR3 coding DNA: TGTGCCAGCAGCTTGCCCTCTGACAGGAGGTTGGCTTTCTTT. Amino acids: CASSLPSDRRLAFF.

CDR3 loop: CASSRVNYGYTF. CDR3 DNA sequence: TGTGCCAGCAGTCGGGTTAACTATGGCTACACCTTC. This chain connects TRBV28 to TRBJ1-2; D remains unclear. V lost 5 bases, J lost 1 base, and 5 bases lay in between. CDR1 is MDHEN and CDR2 is SYDVKM in the germline V gene. The CDR3 loop spans 12 amino acids.

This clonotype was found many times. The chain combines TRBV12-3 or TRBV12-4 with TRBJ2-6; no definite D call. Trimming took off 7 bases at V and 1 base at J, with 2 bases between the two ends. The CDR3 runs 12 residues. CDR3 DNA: TGTGCCAGCAAATCTGGGGCCAACGTCCTGACTTTC. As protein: CASKSGANVLTF.

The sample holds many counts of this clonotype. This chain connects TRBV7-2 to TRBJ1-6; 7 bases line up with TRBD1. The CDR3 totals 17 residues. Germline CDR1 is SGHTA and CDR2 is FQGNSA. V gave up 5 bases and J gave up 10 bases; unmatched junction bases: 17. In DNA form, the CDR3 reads TGTGCCAGCAGCAGCCACAGGGGCCTCACTACGAGCTCACCCCTCCACTTT. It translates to CASSSHRGLTTSSPLHF.

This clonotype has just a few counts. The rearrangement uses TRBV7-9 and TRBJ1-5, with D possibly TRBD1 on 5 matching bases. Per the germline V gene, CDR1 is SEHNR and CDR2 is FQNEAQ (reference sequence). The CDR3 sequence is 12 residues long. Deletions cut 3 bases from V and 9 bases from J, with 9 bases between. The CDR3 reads CASSLGTGPQHF. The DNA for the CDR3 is TGTGCCAGCAGCTTGGGGACGGGGCCCCAGCATTTT.

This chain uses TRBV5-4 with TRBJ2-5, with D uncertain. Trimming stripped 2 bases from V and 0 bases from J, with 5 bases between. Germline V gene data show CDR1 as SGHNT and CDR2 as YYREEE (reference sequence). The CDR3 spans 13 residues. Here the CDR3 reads CASSFDYQETQYF. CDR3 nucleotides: TGTGCCAGCAGCTTTGACTACCAAGAGACCCAGTACTTC.

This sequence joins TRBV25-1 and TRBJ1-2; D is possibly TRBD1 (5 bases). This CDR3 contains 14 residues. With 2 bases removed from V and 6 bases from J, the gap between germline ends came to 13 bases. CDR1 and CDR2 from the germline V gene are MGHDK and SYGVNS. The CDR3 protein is CASSEGGGNHGYTF. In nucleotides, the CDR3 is TGTGCCAGCAGTGAAGGGGGTGGGAACCATGGCTACACCTTC.

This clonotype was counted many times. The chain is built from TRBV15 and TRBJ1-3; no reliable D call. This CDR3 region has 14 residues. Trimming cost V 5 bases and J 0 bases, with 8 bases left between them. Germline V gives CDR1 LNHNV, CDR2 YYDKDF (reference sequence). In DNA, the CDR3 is TGTGCCACCAGCGGTCAGAGCTCTGGAAACACCATATATTTT. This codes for CATSGQSSGNTIYF.

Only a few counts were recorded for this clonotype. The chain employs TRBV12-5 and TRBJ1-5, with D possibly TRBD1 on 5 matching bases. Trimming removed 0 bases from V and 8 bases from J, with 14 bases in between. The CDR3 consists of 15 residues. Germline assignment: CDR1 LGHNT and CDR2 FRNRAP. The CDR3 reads CASGLVLGVDKPQHF. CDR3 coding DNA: TGTGCTAGTGGTTTGGTACTGGGGGTGGACAAGCCCCAGCATTTT.

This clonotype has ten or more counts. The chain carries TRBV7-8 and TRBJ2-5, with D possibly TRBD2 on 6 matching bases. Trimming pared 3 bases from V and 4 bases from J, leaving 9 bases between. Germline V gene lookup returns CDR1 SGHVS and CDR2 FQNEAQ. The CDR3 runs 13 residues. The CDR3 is CASSLAGGETQYF. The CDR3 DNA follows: TGTGCCAGCAGCTTGGCCGGGGGAGAGACCCAGTACTTC. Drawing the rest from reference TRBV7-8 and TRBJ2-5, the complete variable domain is GAGVSQSPRYKVAKRGQDVALRCDPISGHVSLFWYQQALGQGPEFLTYFQNEAQLDKSGLPSDRFFAERPEGSVSTLKIQRTQQEDSAVYLCASSLAGGETQYFGPGTRLLVL.

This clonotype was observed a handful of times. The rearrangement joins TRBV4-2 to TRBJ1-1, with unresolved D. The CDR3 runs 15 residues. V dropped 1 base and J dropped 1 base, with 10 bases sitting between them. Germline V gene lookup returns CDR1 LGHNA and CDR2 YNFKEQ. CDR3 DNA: TGTGCCAGCAGCCAAGCCCCACTCAAGAACACTGAAGCTTTCTTT. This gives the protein CASSQAPLKNTEAFF.

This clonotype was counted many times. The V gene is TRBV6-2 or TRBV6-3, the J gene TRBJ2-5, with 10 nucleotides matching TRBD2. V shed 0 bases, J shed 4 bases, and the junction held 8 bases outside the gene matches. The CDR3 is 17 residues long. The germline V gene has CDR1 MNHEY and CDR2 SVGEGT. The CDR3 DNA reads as TGTGCCAGCAGTTACTCGAAAAGCGGGAGGGCCCCAGAGACCCAGTACTTC. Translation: CASSYSKSGRAPETQYF.

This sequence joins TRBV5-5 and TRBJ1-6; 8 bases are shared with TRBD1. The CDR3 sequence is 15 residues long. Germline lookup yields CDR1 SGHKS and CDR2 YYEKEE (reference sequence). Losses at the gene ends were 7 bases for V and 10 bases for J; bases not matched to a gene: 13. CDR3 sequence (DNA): TGTGCCAGCCGCCGCGGACAGGGTATAAACTCACCCCTCCACTTT. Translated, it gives CASRRGQGINSPLHF.